The next 15 T cell receptor beta chains were all read from a single sample in a study of T cell responses to AZD1222 COVID-19 vaccine. Produced via immunoSEQ multiplex PCR; TCRdb's table is partial and in-frame only. The profile shows approximately 68,000 clones, around 87% of them singletons. The input for sequencing was peripheral blood, taken on day 0 of AZD1222 vaccination. These receptors came from an adult in good health.

The chain has TRBV2 and TRBJ2-7; 8 nucleotides line up with TRBD1. The germline V gene encodes CDR1 SNHLY and CDR2 FYNNEI. There are 15 residues in the CDR3. The ends lost 5 bases at V and 0 bases at J; junction bases unmatched: 6. The CDR3 bases are TGTGCCAGCAGTCTGACAGGGGCGGCCTCCTACGAGCAGTACTTC. Its translation: CASSLTGAASYEQYF.

This clone was counted a single time. The CDR3 DNA follows: TGTGCCAGCAGCTCGGACATAATCTATGGCTACACCTTC. Translating it yields CASSSDIIYGYTF. This chain uses TRBV7-2 with TRBJ1-2; a weak D match, TRBD1 (5 bases). This CDR3 has 13 amino acids. The germline V gene has CDR1 SGHTA and CDR2 FQGNSA. Trimming took off 4 bases at V and 4 bases at J, with 10 bases between the two ends.

The CDR3 loop reads CASSLKGTGVGELFF. The CDR3 nucleotides read TGCGCCAGCAGCCTTAAAGGGACAGGGGTCGGGGAGCTGTTTTTT. The chain has TRBV4-3 and TRBJ2-2, with 10 bases identical to TRBD1. CDR3 length: 15 amino acids. V shed 4 bases, J shed 7 bases, and the junction held 6 bases outside the gene matches. Germline V gene sequence: CDR1 LGHNA, CDR2 YSLEER.

The sample holds one count of this clone. The junction and the germline gene differ at one end; a read error may be behind it. The gene calls are TRBV6-1 and TRBJ2-5, with unresolved D. This CDR3 is 13 amino acids long. Looked up from germline, CDR1 is MNHNS and CDR2 is SASEGT. The CDR3 region has the DNA TGTGCCAGCCGTGACCGGTCCCAAGAGACCCAGTACTTC. This sequence encodes CASRDRSQETQYF.

Here the CDR3 DNA reads TGTGCCAGCAGCCCCCGGGACAGGGGGGTTTGGGAGCAGTACTTC. It specifies CASSPRDRGVWEQYF. The chain combines TRBV3-1 (or the pseudogene TRBV3-2) with TRBJ2-7; 11 bases are a match to TRBD1. The germline V gene has CDR1 LGHDT and CDR2 YNNKEL (reference sequence). This CDR3 contains 15 residues. Trimming at V came to 4 bases and at J to 7 bases, leaving 9 bases not matched to a gene.

V usage is TRBV14 and J usage is TRBJ2-7; a weak D match, TRBD1 (6 bases). This CDR3 has 12 amino acids. Germline CDR1 reads SGHDN; CDR2 reads FVKESK. The V end lost 4 bases, the J end lost 8 bases, and 12 bases lay between the germline ends. As DNA, the CDR3 is TGTGCCAGCAGCCTTCCAGGGGTTCAGCAGTACTTC. It yields the protein CASSLPGVQQYF.

This sequence joins TRBV6-5 and TRBJ2-5; unclear D gene. CDR3 length: 11 amino acids. CDR1 and CDR2 (germline): MNHEY, SVGAGI. With 8 bases removed from V and 5 bases from J, the gap between germline ends came to 9 bases. This chain's CDR3 is CASGVGETQYF. In nucleotides, the CDR3 is TGTGCCAGCGGGGTGGGGGAGACCCAGTACTTC.

This chain links TRBV3-1 (or the pseudogene TRBV3-2) with TRBJ1-1; D remains ambiguous. Germline V gene sequence: CDR1 LGHDT, CDR2 YNNKEL (reference sequence). V lost 3 bases and J lost 4, with 9 bases in between. The CDR3 is 13 residues long. The CDR3 nucleotides are TGTGCCAGCAGCCAGGGAAGAGGCACTGAAGCTTTCTTT. Amino acid sequence: CASSQGRGTEAFF.

The rearrangement uses TRBV30 and TRBJ1-6; tentatively, D is TRBD1 (5 bases). The CDR3 has 16 amino acids. V was shortened by 0 bases and J by 5 bases, with 14 bases between the two germline ends. CDR1 is GTSNPN and CDR2 is SVGIG in the germline V gene (reference sequence). CDR3 in DNA: TGTGCCTGGAGTGTACTGGCAGGGAAAAATAATTCACCCCTCCACTTT. Protein sequence: CAWSVLAGKNNSPLHF.

V and J are TRBV6-5 and TRBJ1-1; D remains unclear. The CDR3 is 12 amino acids. Germline assignment: CDR1 MNHEY and CDR2 SVGAGI. Deletions cut 7 bases from V and 8 bases from J, with 14 bases between. In DNA, the CDR3 is TGTGCCAGCAAGCCTTCGGACTTCGAAGCTTTCTTT. Protein: CASKPSDFEAFF.

The rearrangement links TRBV6-1 to TRBJ1-5; D unresolved. V lost 4 bases to trimming and J lost 6 bases, with 19 bases between them. This CDR3 comprises 16 residues. CDR1 and CDR2 from the germline V gene are MNHNS and SASEGT. CDR3 bases: TGTGCCAGCAGTGGAGGCCATCCGGGGTCGGGTCAGCCCCAGCATTTT. Its translation: CASSGGHPGSGQPQHF.

Details on this clone: The junction does not match germline at one end; this may be a read error. The chain is built from TRBV6-1 and TRBJ1-4; tentative D call: TRBD1 (5 bases). Looked up from germline, CDR1 is MNHNS and CDR2 is SASEGT. The CDR3 spans 15 residues. Written as DNA, the CDR3 is TGTGCCAGCAGGGAAGGCGGCGGGCCGGGGGGAAAACTGTTTTTT. Protein product: CASREGGGPGGKLFF.

The chain joins TRBV6-6 to TRBJ2-7, with D unclear. CDR3 size: 14 residues. CDR1 is MNHNY, CDR2 SVGAGI, per germline (reference sequence). The V end lost 5 bases, the J end lost 3 bases, and 14 bases lay between the germline ends. This CDR3 reads CASSRQAGLYEQYF. DNA of the CDR3: TGTGCCAGCAGTCGGCAGGCAGGTCTCTACGAGCAGTACTTC.

The chain recombines TRBV7-2 with TRBJ1-2; D not certain. The CDR3 is made up of 15 amino acids. Germline V gene lookup returns CDR1 SGHTA and CDR2 FQGNSA. Trimming took off 1 base at V and 7 bases at J, with 16 bases between the two ends. CDR3 in amino acids: CASSLGSKGTGGYTF. The CDR3 bases are TGTGCCAGCAGCTTAGGATCGAAGGGTACGGGTGGCTACACCTTC.

The J gene is TRBJ1-2, the V gene TRBV7-9, with D possibly matching TRBD1 (5 bases). CDR3 length: 14 amino acids. The germline V and J ends were trimmed by 5 bases and 8 bases, with 18 bases remaining between them. Per the germline V gene, CDR1 is SEHNR and CDR2 is FQNEAQ (reference sequence). The CDR3: CASSLRDGEAGYTF. For the CDR3, the DNA is TGTGCCAGCAGCCTCCGGGACGGCGAGGCCGGCTACACCTTC.